This T cell receptor (beta chain) is from a study of blood T cell repertoires in COVID-19. About the study: Researchers got acute and convalescent COVID-19 samples from the United States, Italy and Spain. T cells, B-cell-depleted T cells, or PBMCs supplied cDNA or gDNA.

Original analysis: Reference gene primer amplification gave estimated nucleated cell counts. Measured with immunoSEQ multiplex PCR; TCRdb has only the in-frame clones, and not every one. That table furnishes V, J and clone size, whereas the DNA furnished D and trimming. The sample has 400,000 to 450,000 clones; 86% are singletons. The V gene's germline CDR1 is MDHEN and CDR2 SYDVKM. Deletions cut 4 bases from V and 5 bases from J, with 20 bases between. This CDR3 spans 17 amino acids. Sequenced sample: peripheral blood. The sequence derives from a woman younger than 45 with active or convalescent COVID-19. V is TRBV28 and J is TRBJ2-2; tentatively, D is TRBD2 (6 bases). Written as DNA, the CDR3 is TGTGCCAGCAGTTCTCCCATCGGGGGAGAGAGGACCGGGGAGCTGTTTTTT. It yields the protein CASSSPIGGERTGELFF.